This TCR beta chain was identified during a study of CD8 T cells in ankylosing spondylitis. Deletions cut 2 bases from V and 0 bases from J, with 5 bases between. Germline V CDR1 and CDR2: SGHTA, FQGNSA. The CDR3 runs 14 residues. TCRdb itself ran the 5' RACE reads through MiXCR, one entry per CDR3 protein. Among roughly 130,000 distinct CDR3 sequences listed, 7% to 9% were seen once. This clonotype was detected many times. The chain employs TRBV7-2 and TRBJ1-3, with D uncertain. This TCR was sampled from a male donor with ankylosing spondylitis. The sequenced material came from synovial fluid, either unsorted or a sorted T cell fraction (not recorded which). CDR3 amino acids: CASSLISSGNTIYF. DNA of the CDR3: TGTGCCAGCAGCTTAATTAGCTCTGGAAACACCATATATTTT.